Each of the 2 T cell receptor beta chains below was sequenced from the same sample in a study of cytomegalovirus exposure and HLA in healthy donors (dated by TCRdb to about 2017). Library preparation used the immunoSEQ multiplex PCR assay. For the multiplex PCR, a mixture combining 60 forward primers for TCR Vbeta segments and 13 reverse primers for TCR Jbeta segments was used. The immuneACCESS repertoire file appears here via TCRdb, limited to in-frame rearrangements. These files lack a portion of the clones; in checked studies, under half of the deficit traces to unresolved V genes, and the cause of the others is not known. The sample contains about 88,000 clones, 70% to 85% of them found a single time. Jointly, the top ten make up 2.7% of the sample. Material: PBMCs. Receptor source: a man younger than 40 in good health and CMV-seronegative.

V gene TRBV5-1 combines with J gene TRBJ2-4; 9 nucleotides match TRBD1. This CDR3 spans 18 amino acids. Germline loops: CDR1 SGHRS, CDR2 YFSETQ. J was trimmed by 1 base and V by 2 bases; bases with no gene match: 10. This CDR3 is CASSFGTGIVEAKNIQYF. CDR3 nucleotide sequence: TGCGCCAGCAGCTTCGGGACAGGGATTGTTGAGGCCAAAAACATTCAGTACTTC.

This chain uses TRBV5-1 with TRBJ1-3, with a possible D match to TRBD1 (5 bases). V dropped 8 bases and J dropped 3 bases, with 12 bases sitting between them. The CDR3 is made up of 13 amino acids. Germline V gene data show CDR1 as SGHRS and CDR2 as YFSETQ. As DNA, the CDR3 is TGCGCCAGGGAGGGGCGGCTTGGAAACACCATATATTTT. Protein sequence: CAREGRLGNTIYF.